These 4 T cell receptor gamma chains originate from one sample sequenced in a study of γδ T cells in repeated Plasmodium falciparum infection. Vgamma9/Vdelta2+ and Vdelta2-negative gammadelta T cells were flow-sorted from PBMC for bulk sequencing. TCRdb re-processed the multiplex PCR reads using CATT. The data show some 32,000 gamma-chain clones, more than 1.4% seen once. The sample consisted of gamma-delta T cells from blood. The receptors originated from a pool of human donors (malaria-infected and uninfected, not separated).

This clone was detected a few times. TCRdb assigns this DNA the protein of a much larger clone, which departs from its translation at residue 14; this likely reflects a read error, and the protein shown comes from translating the DNA. The rearrangement joins TRGV9 to TRGJP. CDR1 is GITISATS, CDR2 ISYDGTV, per germline (reference sequence). The CDR3 length is 17 residues. The CDR3 spells CALWEGELELGKKVKVF. The CDR3 nucleotides are TGTGCCTTGTGGGAGGGGGAGTTGGAGTTGGGCAAAAAAGTCAAGGTATTT.

This clone has a handful of counts. A far larger clone is a single base away, which makes a read error likely. This chain links TRGV9 with TRGJP1. Since TCRdb gives no J gene, matching the DNA to germline was used here to assign it. Germline CDR1 and CDR2: GITISATS and ISYDGTV (reference sequence). This CDR3 contains 17 residues. The CDR3 is CALWEVSSVRARWFKIF. The CDR3 coding sequence is TGTGCCTTATGGGAGGTGTCATCCGTACGCGCAAGGTGGTTCAAGATATTT.

This clone appeared many times. This chain connects TRGV4 to TRGJ1 or TRGJ2. Germline values: CDR1 EGSTGY, CDR2 YDSYTSSV. The CDR3 totals 14 residues. Trimming took 1 base from V and 1 from J; bases not matched to a gene: 4. The CDR3 reads CATWDGLNYYKKLF. CDR3 bases: TGTGCCACCTGGGATGGCCTTAATTATTATAAGAAACTCTTT.

In regard to this clone: This probably arose from a read error, given a far larger clone one base away. The same CDR3 arises from other DNA sequences in this sample as well. The V gene is TRGV9, the J gene TRGJP. Assignment of the J gene here rests on matching the DNA to germline, because TCRdb gives none. Germline CDR1 and CDR2: GITISATS and ISYDGTV (reference sequence). CDR3 length equals 17 residues. In nucleotides, the CDR3 is TGTGCCCTGTGGGAGCTAAACGGAGAGTTGGGCAAAAAAATCAAGGTATTT. Translating gives CALWELNGELGKKIKVF.